The 27 T cell receptor beta chains in this list originate from one sample, sequenced in a study of T cells in Graves' hyperthyroidism and ophthalmopathy. It was RNA transcripts that yielded the amplified TCR beta CDR3 regions. The study used the HTBI primer set for a first-round RT-PCR of the TCR CDR3. TCRdb recomputed calls from the multiplex PCR reads with MiXCR, one row per CDR3 protein. The sample yields 450,000 to 600,000 distinct CDR3 sequences, 14% seen once. The material sequenced was blood. Receptor source: a middle-aged woman with Graves' hyperthyroidism.

This clonotype was seen a few times. The V gene is TRBV9, the J gene TRBJ2-1, with 13 bases aligning to TRBD2. The V and J ends lost 3 bases and 3 bases, in that order; junction bases with no gene match: 3. The CDR3 has 16 residues. In germline, CDR1 is SGDLS, CDR2 YYNGEE. In nucleotides, the CDR3 is TGTGCCAGCAGCGAGGGACTAGCGGGAAACTACAATGAGCAGTTCTTC. This codes for CASSEGLAGNYNEQFF.

This clonotype was recorded many times. V gene TRBV11-2 combines with J gene TRBJ2-5; D uncertain. Germline CDR1 and CDR2: SGHAT and FQNNGV. This CDR3 spans 15 amino acids. V was shortened by 0 bases and J by 7 bases, with 15 bases between the two germline ends. As DNA, the CDR3 is TGTGCCAGCAGCTTAGATGCTGCCACGAAGGGGACCCAGTACTTC. Translating gives CASSLDAATKGTQYF. Combining the CDR3 with reference TRBV11-2 and TRBJ2-5 gives the whole variable domain EAGVAQSPRYKIIEKRQSVAFWCNPISGHATLYWYQQILGQGPKLLIQFQNNGVVDDSQLPKDRFSAERLKGVDSTLKIQPAKLEDSAVYLCASSLDAATKGTQYFGPGTRLLVL.

This clonotype was found many times. The gene calls are TRBV12-3 or TRBV12-4 and TRBJ2-7; 9 nucleotides match TRBD2. The CDR3 contains 13 residues. V lost 7 bases and J lost 5; bases outside the gene matches: 6. CDR3 DNA sequence: TGTGCCAGCAATAGCGGGAGAGGCCACGAGCAGTACTTC. Protein: CASNSGRGHEQYF.

The sample holds many counts of this clonotype. The chain uses TRBV3-1 and TRBJ2-7; 11 bases are shared with TRBD1. This CDR3 has 16 residues. Losses at the gene ends were 2 bases for V and 3 bases for J; bases not matched to a gene: 6. Per the germline V gene, CDR1 is LGHDT and CDR2 is YNNKEL (reference sequence). In DNA, the CDR3 is TGTGCCAGCAGCCAATCTAGGACAGGGGGCAACTACGAGCAGTACTTC. It codes for CASSQSRTGGNYEQYF.

This clonotype appeared many times. The chain combines TRBV6-1 with TRBJ2-3; 8 positions agree with TRBD1. Germline V gene data show CDR1 as MNHNS and CDR2 as SASEGT. V was clipped by 4 bases and J by 6 bases; unmatched bases: 6. The CDR3 loop spans 14 amino acids. The CDR3 protein is CASSADRVSDTQYF. The CDR3 coding sequence is TGTGCCAGCAGTGCGGACAGGGTGTCGGATACGCAGTATTTT.

In its sample, this clonotype was seen a few times. This clone may be a read error of a much larger clone one base away. The CDR3 carries no conserved terminal phenylalanine or tryptophan, so it likely arises from a read error. V usage is TRBV20-1 and J usage is TRBJ2-7, with TRBD1 matching over 7 bases. J lost 1 base, V lost 0 bases, and 6 bases had no gene match. Germline CDR1 and CDR2: DFQATT and SNEGSKA (reference sequence). The CDR3 contains 15 residues. The CDR3, as DNA: TGCAGTGCTAGAGATCAAGGGGGCGCGTCCTACGAGCAGTACTTA. Protein product: CSARDQGGASYEQYL.

Only a few counts were recorded for this clonotype. The V and J genes are TRBV10-3 and TRBJ1-4; the match to TRBD1 covers 7 bases. CDR3 length equals 13 residues. With V trimmed by 11 bases and J by 8 bases, 11 bases remained unmatched. Germline CDR1 ENHRY, CDR2 SYGVKD. The CDR3 loop reads CAAATGLGEKLFF. The CDR3 DNA sequence: TGTGCCGCAGCGACAGGGTTGGGAGAAAAACTGTTTTTT.

V and J are TRBV15 and TRBJ1-2, with TRBD1 matching 8 bases. With V trimmed by 0 bases and J by 6 bases, 9 bases remained unmatched. CDR3 size: 16 residues. Germline lookup yields CDR1 LNHNV and CDR2 YYDKDF (reference sequence). The CDR3 DNA is TGTGCCACCAGCAGAGATGGGTGGCAGGGGGCCGATGGCTACACCTTC. Its translation: CATSRDGWQGADGYTF.

The V call is TRBV18, the J call TRBJ1-4; D not certain. The germline gives CDR1 KGHSH, CDR2 LQKENI. V shed 2 bases and J shed 8 bases, with 9 bases lying between them. CDR3 size: 13 residues. CDR3 nucleotides: TGTGCCAGCTCACCAATGGGGAGGGAAAAACTGTTTTTT. Its translation is CASSPMGREKLFF.

This clonotype was found many times. J is TRBJ1-2 and V is TRBV20-1; the D is unclear. This CDR3 comprises 15 residues. Trimming shortened V by 1 base and J by 4 bases, and 16 bases separated the two germline ends. Germline CDR1 is DFQATT and CDR2 is SNEGSKA (reference sequence). CDR3: CSARGGGGEGYGYTF. CDR3 in DNA: TGCAGTGCTAGAGGGGGAGGAGGAGAGGGCTATGGCTACACCTTC.

This clonotype was seen many times. The chain links TRBV2 to TRBJ2-1; weak D call: TRBD1 (6 bases). Germline V gene sequence: CDR1 SNHLY, CDR2 FYNNEI. The CDR3 has 16 residues. Deletions cut 8 bases from V and 0 bases from J, with 17 bases between. The DNA of the CDR3 is TGTGCCAGCGGCCAAAATCAGGGGTTCTCCTACAATGAGCAGTTCTTC. Translation gives CASGQNQGFSYNEQFF. Combining the CDR3 with reference TRBV2 and TRBJ2-1 gives the whole variable domain EPEVTQTPSHQVTQMGQEVILRCVPISNHLYFYWYRQILGQKVEFLVSFYNNEISEKSEIFDDQFSVERPDGSNFTLKIRSTKLEDSAMYFCASGQNQGFSYNEQFFGPGTRLTVL.

This clonotype was found many times. The V gene is TRBV3-1, the J gene TRBJ2-1, with 7 bases that match TRBD2. The CDR3 runs to 17 residues. Germline CDR1 LGHDT, CDR2 YNNKEL (reference sequence). V shed 4 bases, J shed 9 bases, and the junction held 18 bases outside the gene matches. This CDR3 reads CASSRRGVIRTITEQFF. In DNA, the CDR3 is TGTGCCAGCAGCCGACGGGGGGTAATCCGGACAATCACTGAGCAGTTCTTC.

This clonotype was seen a handful of times. The V and J genes are TRBV7-3 and TRBJ2-2; D may be TRBD2 (5 bases). The CDR3 is 15 residues long. Trimming removed 1 base from V and 5 bases from J, with 11 bases in between. Looked up from germline, CDR1 is SGHTA and CDR2 is FQGTGA. Here the CDR3 reads CASSLMGVDTGELFF. CDR3 in DNA: TGTGCCAGCAGCTTAATGGGAGTTGATACCGGGGAGCTGTTTTTT.

This chain uses TRBV11-2 with TRBJ2-2; a possible D gene is TRBD2 (6 bases). Trimming pared 1 base from V and 1 base from J, leaving 16 bases between. CDR3 length equals 18 residues. Germline V gives CDR1 SGHAT, CDR2 FQNNGV. The CDR3 loop is CASSLVQTGTWNTGELFF. The CDR3 DNA sequence: TGTGCCAGCAGCTTAGTTCAAACCGGGACTTGGAACACCGGGGAGCTGTTTTTT.

There are many counts of this clonotype. The rearrangement links TRBV4-1 to TRBJ2-1; 7 bases fit TRBD1. The V segment lost 0 bases and the J segment 2 bases; nucleotides outside the gene matches: 7. Germline V gene lookup returns CDR1 MGHRA and CDR2 YSYEKL. The CDR3 length is 17 residues. CDR3 protein: CASSQEDLGQTYNEQFF. Written as DNA, the CDR3 is TGCGCCAGCAGCCAAGAGGATTTGGGACAGACCTACAATGAGCAGTTCTTC.

This clonotype was seen a few times. V gene TRBV2 combines with J gene TRBJ1-2; the D gene is possibly TRBD1 (5 bases). The germline V gene encodes CDR1 SNHLY and CDR2 FYNNEI. Trimming pared 4 bases from V and 5 bases from J, leaving 11 bases between. The CDR3 consists of 13 residues. This chain's CDR3 is CASSVAGTYGYTF. CDR3 nucleotide sequence: TGTGCCAGCAGTGTTGCAGGGACGTATGGCTACACCTTC. Variable domain in full (rest from reference TRBV2 and TRBJ1-2): EPEVTQTPSHQVTQMGQEVILRCVPISNHLYFYWYRQILGQKVEFLVSFYNNEISEKSEIFDDQFSVERPDGSNFTLKIRSTKLEDSAMYFCASSVAGTYGYTFGSGTRLTVV.

The chain combines TRBV19 with TRBJ1-5; D is unresolved. The CDR3 spans 13 residues. With 1 base removed from V and 2 bases from J, the gap between germline ends came to 3 bases. Germline V CDR1 and CDR2: LNHDA, SQIVND (reference sequence). The CDR3 DNA sequence: TGTGCCAGTAGTATAGCGGGCAATCAGCCCCAGCATTTT. It encodes CASSIAGNQPQHF.

In this sample, this clonotype turned up many times. This chain joins TRBV20-1 and TRBJ2-7; D is uncertain. From germline, CDR1 is DFQATT and CDR2 SNEGSKA (reference sequence). The CDR3 is 14 residues long. Trimming removed 0 bases at V and 3 bases at J, with 12 bases between. CDR3 DNA: TGCAGTGCTAGAGATCGTCGAACCCTCTACGAGCAGTACTTC. Protein: CSARDRRTLYEQYF.

This clonotype occurred many times. CDR3 nucleotides: TGTGCCAGCTCACCACCGGACTCCTACGAGCAGTACTTC. It codes for CASSPPDSYEQYF. The chain uses TRBV18 and TRBJ2-7, with D uncertain. The V end was cut by 0 bases, the J end by 0 bases, with 3 bases between. The CDR3 loop spans 13 amino acids. Germline values: CDR1 KGHSH, CDR2 LQKENI.

The chain's CDR3 is CASSLGLAGEDTDTQYF. The CDR3, as DNA: TGTGCCAGCAGTTTAGGTCTAGCGGGAGAGGATACAGATACGCAGTATTTT. This chain joins TRBV28 and TRBJ2-3, with 10 bases aligning to TRBD2. CDR1 and CDR2 (germline): MDHEN, SYDVKM. There are 17 residues in the CDR3. The V gene end was trimmed by 2 bases and the J gene end by 3 bases; junction bases not matched to a gene: 8.

In its sample, this clonotype was seen many times. The chain carries TRBV11-2 and TRBJ2-7, with a tentative D call TRBD1 (5 bases). The CDR3 contains 15 residues. The germline gives CDR1 SGHAT, CDR2 FQNNGV. V was shortened by 2 bases and J by 1 base, with 12 bases between the two germline ends. The DNA for the CDR3 is TGTGCCAGCAGCTTACTACTGGGGCTTTCCTACGAGCAGTACTTC. Translated: CASSLLLGLSYEQYF.

This clonotype turned up a few times. It may be a read error: a sequence one base away is much more abundant. The V gene is TRBV7-2, the J gene TRBJ2-1; D might be TRBD1 or TRBD2, each matching 5 bases. This CDR3 comprises 13 residues. CDR1 and CDR2 (germline): SGHTA, FQGNSA. In DNA, the CDR3 is TGTGCCAGCAGCTTTTGGGGGTACAATGAGCAGTCCTTC. Translated: CASSFWGYNEQSF.

In this sample, this clonotype turned up a few times. The chain's CDR3 is CASSSPPGQGYTGELFF. CDR3 nucleotides: TGTGCCAGTAGTTCACCTCCGGGACAGGGGTACACCGGGGAGCTGTTTTTT. This chain joins TRBV19 and TRBJ2-2; 10 bases are a match to TRBD1. Germline values: CDR1 LNHDA, CDR2 SQIVND (reference sequence). V was pared by 5 bases and J by 3 bases, with 9 bases of the junction left unmatched. This CDR3 region has 17 residues.

This clonotype was found many times. The V call is TRBV7-3, the J call TRBJ2-1, with no clear D. Germline V gene data show CDR1 as SGHTA and CDR2 as FQGTGA. Trimming removed 5 bases at V and 6 bases at J, with 14 bases between. The CDR3 runs 14 residues. The CDR3 sequence: CASSMTSAFNEQFF. The CDR3 DNA is TGTGCCAGCAGCATGACCTCCGCTTTCAATGAGCAGTTCTTC.

This clonotype was detected only a few times. Relative to the germline gene, one junction end is altered; a read error may explain this. This rearrangement joins TRBV6-1 to TRBJ2-1, with D unresolved. The CDR3 extends over 12 amino acids. Germline V gene data show CDR1 as MNHNS and CDR2 as SASEGT. Here the CDR3 reads CASSEGSGPRVF. CDR3 nucleotides: TGTGCCAGCAGTGAAGGGTCCGGCCCTAGGGTCTTC.

This clonotype was seen ten or more times. The genes are TRBV5-4 and TRBJ1-1; weak D call: TRBD1 (6 bases). Trimming took off 3 bases at V and 4 bases at J, with 16 bases between the two ends. CDR3 length: 15 amino acids. Germline lookup yields CDR1 SGHNT and CDR2 YYREEE (reference sequence). The CDR3, as DNA: TGTGCCAGCAGCTCTCTGGGGACAACGTTCACTGAAGCTTTCTTT. This translates into CASSSLGTTFTEAFF.

The CDR3 spells CASSTNRDRAFGYEKLFF. The CDR3 bases are TGTGCCAGCAGTACAAACCGGGACAGGGCTTTTGGCTATGAAAAACTGTTTTTT. V and J are TRBV12-3 or TRBV12-4 and TRBJ1-4, with TRBD1 matching 9 bases. V lost 5 bases, J lost 6 bases, and 16 bases stayed unmatched. CDR3 length: 18 amino acids.